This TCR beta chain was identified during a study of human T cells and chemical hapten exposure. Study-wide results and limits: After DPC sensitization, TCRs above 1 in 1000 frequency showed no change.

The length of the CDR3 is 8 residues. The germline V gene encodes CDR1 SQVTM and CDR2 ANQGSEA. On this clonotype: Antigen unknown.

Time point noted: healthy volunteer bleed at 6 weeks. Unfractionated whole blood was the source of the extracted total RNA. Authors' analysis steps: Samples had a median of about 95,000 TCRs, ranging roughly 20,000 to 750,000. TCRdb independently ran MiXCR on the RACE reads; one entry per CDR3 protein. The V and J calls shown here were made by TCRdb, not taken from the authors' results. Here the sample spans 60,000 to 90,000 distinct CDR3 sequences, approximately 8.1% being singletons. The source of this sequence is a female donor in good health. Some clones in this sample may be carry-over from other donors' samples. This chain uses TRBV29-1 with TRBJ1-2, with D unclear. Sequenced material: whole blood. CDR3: CSTNGYTF. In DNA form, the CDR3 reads TGCAGTACAAATGGCTACACCTTC.